Each of the 15 T cell receptor beta chains below was sequenced from the same sample in a study of blood T cell repertoires in COVID-19. Assay: immunoSEQ multiplex PCR; the TCRdb copy retains only in-frame clones and omits some. The sample shows about 380,000 clones, around 87% of them seen only once. Specimen: PBMCs or T cells enriched from blood (not recorded which). Receptor source: a man aged 25-45 years who had recovered from COVID-19.

The chain has TRBV27 and TRBJ2-7, with D possibly matching TRBD1 (6 bases). Germline CDR1 and CDR2: MNHEY and SMNVEV (reference sequence). This CDR3 spans 14 amino acids. Trimming cost V 8 bases and J 3 bases, with 17 bases left between them. The CDR3 coding sequence is TGTGCCAGCTGTGACTCGGGACAAATCTACGAGCAGTACTTC. Translation: CASCDSGQIYEQYF.

The chain employs TRBV4-1 and TRBJ1-2, with D possibly matching TRBD1 (6 bases). The CDR3 extends over 15 amino acids. V was trimmed by 4 bases and J by 0 bases, leaving 12 bases between them. The germline V gene has CDR1 MGHRA and CDR2 YSYEKL. DNA of the CDR3: TGCGCCAGCAGCCCCCCGACAGGCCCTAACTATGGCTACACCTTC. It encodes CASSPPTGPNYGYTF.

Here the CDR3 DNA reads TGTGCCAGCAGCTGGGGACAGGGACGCATTAGCAATCAGCCCCAGCATTTT. This gives the protein CASSWGQGRISNQPQHF. The chain couples TRBV7-2 to TRBJ1-5; the match to TRBD1 covers 9 bases. CDR1 and CDR2 from the germline V gene are SGHTA and FQGNSA. V was pared by 4 bases and J by 0 bases, with 7 bases of the junction left unmatched. The CDR3 consists of 17 residues.

This chain links TRBV6-5 with TRBJ1-4; the match to TRBD1 covers 9 bases. The CDR3 length is 15 residues. V trimming: 4 bases; J trimming: 3 bases; junction bases outside the gene matches: 3. The germline V gene has CDR1 MNHEY and CDR2 SVGAGI. The CDR3 nucleotides read TGTGCCAGCAGTTCCGGACAGGGGTCTAATGAAAAACTGTTTTTT. This encodes CASSSGQGSNEKLFF.

The chain is built from TRBV3-1 (or the pseudogene TRBV3-2) and TRBJ2-3; 15 positions agree with TRBD2. Germline CDR1 reads LGHDT; CDR2 reads YNNKEL (reference sequence). There are 18 residues in the CDR3. With 4 bases clipped from V and 3 bases from J, the junction kept 8 bases outside the gene matches. The CDR3: CASSPRTSGGASTDTQYF. For the CDR3, the DNA is TGTGCCAGCAGCCCTCGGACTAGCGGGGGGGCCTCGACAGATACGCAGTATTTT.

This chain joins TRBV6-4 and TRBJ1-6, with a possible D match to TRBD1 (5 bases). The CDR3 has 13 amino acids. Trimming pared 6 bases from V and 8 bases from J, leaving 11 bases between. CDR1 MRHNA and CDR2 SNTAGT come from the germline V gene. Here the CDR3 reads CASREGTYSPLHF. The CDR3 DNA sequence: TGTGCCAGCAGGGAAGGGACTTATTCACCCCTCCACTTT.

The V gene is TRBV12-5, the J gene TRBJ1-5; 7 nucleotides agree with TRBD1. Trimming at V came to 2 bases and at J to 4 bases, leaving 11 bases not matched to a gene. The CDR3 length is 17 residues. CDR1 is LGHNT and CDR2 is FRNRAP in the germline V gene. CDR3 in amino acids: CASGLTKGARINQPQHF. The CDR3 DNA reads TGTGCTAGTGGTTTGACTAAGGGGGCGCGGATAAATCAGCCCCAGCATTTT. Filled out from reference TRBV12-5 and TRBJ1-5, the complete variable domain reads DARVTQTPRHKVTEMGQEVTMRCQPILGHNTVFWYRQTMMQGLELLAYFRNRAPLDDSGMPKDRFSAEMPDATLATLKIQPSEPRDSAVYFCASGLTKGARINQPQHFGDGTRLSIL.

This clone was recorded once. This chain joins TRBV7-9 and TRBJ1-1; D not resolved. The V end lost 1 base, the J end lost 2 bases, and 8 bases lay between the germline ends. Germline CDR1 is SEHNR and CDR2 is FQNEAQ (reference sequence). The CDR3 totals 14 residues. The CDR3 loop reads CASSLELRNTEAFF. As DNA, the CDR3 is TGTGCCAGCAGCTTAGAATTGCGAAACACTGAAGCTTTCTTT.

This clone was detected once. The rearrangement links TRBV20-1 to TRBJ1-5; D unresolved. V shed 3 bases and J shed 6 bases, with 12 bases lying between them. The CDR3 is 13 residues long. The V gene's germline CDR1 is DFQATT and CDR2 SNEGSKA (reference sequence). This CDR3 reads CSASSGLSQPQHF. The CDR3 DNA is TGCAGTGCTAGTTCCGGGTTGAGTCAGCCCCAGCATTTT.

This clone occurred once. J is TRBJ1-6 and V is TRBV9; 7 bases map to TRBD1. CDR1 is SGDLS and CDR2 is YYNGEE in the germline V gene. CDR3 length: 15 amino acids. Losses at the gene ends were 3 bases for V and 10 bases for J; bases not matched to a gene: 10. This CDR3 reads CASSDRDRVGSPLHF. DNA of the CDR3: TGTGCCAGCAGCGACCGAGACAGGGTGGGGTCACCCCTCCACTTT. Based on the CDR3 plus reference TRBV9 and TRBJ1-6, the full variable domain is DSGVTQTPKHLITATGQRVTLRCSPRSGDLSVYWYQQSLDQGLQFLIQYYNGEERAKGNILERFSAQQFPDLHSELNLSSLELGDSALYFCASSDRDRVGSPLHFGNGTRLTVT.

V is TRBV6-5 and J is TRBJ1-2; 9 bases match TRBD1. The junction had 2 bases not matched to a gene; V was cut back by 6 bases and J by 6 bases. CDR1 MNHEY and CDR2 SVGAGI come from the germline V gene. The length of the CDR3 is 12 residues. The CDR3 is CASRTGGNGYTF. For the CDR3, the DNA is TGTGCCAGCAGAACAGGGGGCAATGGCTACACCTTC.

This clone turned up a few times. The J gene is TRBJ1-2, the V gene TRBV5-4; 8 nucleotides align to TRBD1. This CDR3 is built from 14 residues. Germline assignment: CDR1 SGHNT and CDR2 YYREEE (reference sequence). Trimming cost V 7 bases and J 8 bases; bases outside gene matches: 13. CDR3 sequence (DNA): TGTGCCAGCCTCGAGAGGGCAGGGGGCGTGGGCTACACCTTC. Amino acids: CASLERAGGVGYTF. The full variable domain, rest sourced from reference TRBV5-4 and TRBJ1-2, is ETGVTQSPTHLIKTRGQQVTLRCSSQSGHNTVSWYQQALGQGPQFIFQYYREEENGRGNFPPRFSGLQFPNYSSELNVNALELDDSALYLCASLERAGGVGYTFGSGTRLTVV.

The chain links TRBV12-3 or TRBV12-4 to TRBJ2-3; D is ambiguous. V gave up 1 base and J gave up 6 bases, with 8 bases separating them. The CDR3 consists of 13 residues. CDR3 sequence (DNA): TGTGCCAGCAGTTTAGGGAGCCGGGATACGCAGTATTTT. This sequence encodes CASSLGSRDTQYF.

This chain joins TRBV7-6 and TRBJ1-4; 7 positions agree with TRBD1. J lost 9 bases, V lost 4 bases, and 20 bases had no gene match. The CDR3 totals 18 residues. The germline CDR1 and CDR2 sequences are SGHVS and FNYEAQ. The CDR3 loop is CASSSYDRETISGQKLFF. The CDR3 DNA sequence: TGTGCCAGCAGCTCCTATGACAGGGAGACAATTAGCGGCCAAAAACTGTTTTTT.

This clone was seen only a few times. V gene TRBV5-1 combines with J gene TRBJ1-2, with TRBD1 matching over 7 bases. CDR3 length: 14 amino acids. CDR1 is SGHRS and CDR2 is YFSETQ in the germline V gene. Losses at the gene ends were 2 bases for V and 1 base for J; bases not matched to a gene: 2. This CDR3 is CASSFGTVNYGYTF. CDR3 DNA: TGCGCCAGCAGCTTTGGGACAGTTAACTATGGCTACACCTTC.